What follows are 28 T cell receptor beta chains derived from one specimen sequenced in a study of blood T cell repertoires in COVID-19. Some clones are missing from TCRdb's copy, which holds only in-frame ones; the method was immunoSEQ multiplex PCR. The sample lists 250,000 or so clones, approximately 86% seen once, with under 0.95% in the top ten. The sequenced sample consisted of peripheral blood. These receptors originate from a woman in her twenties or thirties with acute or convalescent COVID-19.

The rearrangement uses TRBV19 and TRBJ2-1; TRBD2 agrees at 9 bases. The CDR3 has 16 residues. With 5 bases clipped from V and 3 bases from J, the junction kept 8 bases outside the gene matches. Germline V gene data show CDR1 as LNHDA and CDR2 as SQIVND (reference sequence). This CDR3 is CASSPSAGGNYNEQFF. The DNA for the CDR3 is TGTGCCAGTAGTCCCTCGGCGGGAGGGAACTACAATGAGCAGTTCTTC.

The chain employs TRBV9 and TRBJ2-2, with TRBD2 identical over 7 bases. The ends lost 2 bases at V and 4 bases at J; junction bases unmatched: 8. In germline, CDR1 is SGDLS, CDR2 YYNGEE. The CDR3 loop spans 16 amino acids. CDR3 sequence reads: CASSVKASGPTGELFF. For the CDR3, the DNA is TGTGCCAGCAGCGTCAAAGCTAGCGGCCCCACCGGGGAGCTGTTTTTT.

The chain has TRBV18 and TRBJ2-1; 9 nucleotides align to TRBD2. The length of the CDR3 is 16 residues. The germline gives CDR1 KGHSH, CDR2 LQKENI. The junction had 11 bases not matched to a gene; V was cut back by 3 bases and J by 8 bases. This chain's CDR3 is CASSPSPGTSLHEQFF. The CDR3 region has the DNA TGTGCCAGCTCACCGAGTCCCGGGACTAGCTTACATGAGCAGTTCTTC.

The rearrangement links TRBV7-9 to TRBJ1-6, with 7 bases fitting TRBD1. From germline, CDR1 is SEHNR and CDR2 FQNEAQ (reference sequence). This CDR3 spans 17 amino acids. J lost 7 bases, V lost 2 bases, and 11 bases had no gene match. CDR3 protein: CASSLLSGTVANSPLHF. Written as DNA, the CDR3 is TGTGCCAGCAGCTTATTGTCCGGGACAGTAGCCAATTCACCCCTCCACTTT.

This clone was seen more than once but under ten times. The chain is built from TRBV6-5 and TRBJ2-7; D possibly corresponds to TRBD1 (5 bases). CDR1 is MNHEY, CDR2 SVGAGI, per germline. The CDR3 is 13 amino acids. Trimming stripped 2 bases from V and 5 bases from J, with 10 bases between. The CDR3 is CASSYGSDNEQYF. CDR3 nucleotide sequence: TGTGCCAGCAGTTACGGTTCGGACAACGAGCAGTACTTC.

The gene calls are TRBV6-5 and TRBJ1-1; D gene uncertain. The germline gives CDR1 MNHEY, CDR2 SVGAGI. With 4 bases removed from V and 1 base from J, the gap between germline ends came to 4 bases. The CDR3 consists of 12 residues. CDR3 loop: CASSLRNTEAFF. CDR3 sequence (DNA): TGTGCCAGCAGTTTGCGGAACACTGAAGCTTTCTTT.

CDR3 coding DNA: TGTGCCAGCAGGGAGATAGATACGCAGTATTTT. Its translation is CASREIDTQYF. The chain carries TRBV12-3 or TRBV12-4 and TRBJ2-3; no firm D call. This CDR3 region has 11 residues. Trimming shortened V by 6 bases and J by 5 bases, and 6 bases separated the two germline ends.

About this clone itself: A junction end diverges from the germline sequence, so it may reflect a read error. The chain employs TRBV30 and TRBJ2-2; TRBD2 aligns across 7 bases. Germline-derived CDR1 and CDR2 are GTSNPN and SVGIG (reference sequence). This CDR3 spans 15 amino acids. The CDR3 DNA follows: TGTGCCTGGAAAGCTAGCGGAGAAGAACACCGGGGAGCTGTTTTT. This gives the protein CAWKASGEEHRGAVF.

The chain recombines TRBV27 with TRBJ2-2; D is perhaps TRBD2 (6 bases). The CDR3 consists of 16 residues. V dropped 6 bases and J dropped 0 bases, with 14 bases sitting between them. Germline assignment: CDR1 MNHEY and CDR2 SMNVEV (reference sequence). CDR3 protein: CASSFLRGANTGELFF. CDR3 bases: TGTGCCAGCAGCTTCCTACGCGGGGCGAACACCGGGGAGCTGTTTTTT.

This CDR3 is CASSLGAKQGALTNEKLFF. The CDR3 DNA follows: TGTGCCAGCAGCTTAGGGGCAAAACAGGGGGCTTTAACTAATGAAAAACTGTTTTTT. This rearrangement joins TRBV7-2 to TRBJ1-4; TRBD1 aligns across 9 bases. The CDR3 runs to 19 residues. Looked up from germline, CDR1 is SGHTA and CDR2 is FQGNSA. V lost 1 base and J lost 1; bases outside the gene matches: 10.

V and J are TRBV5-1 and TRBJ2-1, with 10 bases fitting TRBD2. The germline CDR1 and CDR2 sequences are SGHRS and YFSETQ. The length of the CDR3 is 15 residues. The V and J ends lost 5 bases and 6 bases, in that order; junction bases with no gene match: 8. Here the CDR3 DNA reads TGCGCCAGCAGGGAGGGACTAGCGAGGGCCAATGAGCAGTTCTTC. Amino acids: CASREGLARANEQFF.

The rearrangement uses TRBV4-3 and TRBJ1-2; D is possibly TRBD1 (6 bases). Germline V gene data show CDR1 as LGHNA and CDR2 as YSLEER. Trimming removed 1 base from V and 1 base from J, with 10 bases in between. This CDR3 comprises 15 residues. The CDR3 spells CASSQVGRGNYGYTF. CDR3 DNA: TGCGCCAGCAGCCAAGTGGGCAGGGGTAACTATGGCTACACCTTC.

The rearrangement links TRBV3-1 (or the pseudogene TRBV3-2) to TRBJ1-4, with TRBD1 matching 8 bases. With 3 bases clipped from V and 0 bases from J, the junction kept 3 bases outside the gene matches. Germline V gene lookup returns CDR1 LGHDT and CDR2 YNNKEL (reference sequence). CDR3 length: 16 residues. In DNA, the CDR3 is TGTGCCAGCAGCCAGAGGACAGGGTCAACTAATGAAAAACTGTTTTTT. Residues: CASSQRTGSTNEKLFF.

The gene calls are TRBV29-1 and TRBJ2-7; tentatively, D is TRBD1 (5 bases). The V gene's germline CDR1 is SQVTM and CDR2 ANQGSEA. V lost 3 bases to trimming and J lost 3 bases, with 12 bases between them. CDR3 length equals 13 residues. CDR3 coding DNA: TGCAGCGTTGAGGGCAGGGATGACTACGAGCAGTACTTC. It specifies CSVEGRDDYEQYF.

The rearrangement links TRBV18 to TRBJ2-1, with 13 nucleotides matching TRBD2. The germline gives CDR1 KGHSH, CDR2 LQKENI. The CDR3 consists of 16 residues. J gave up 2 bases and V 2 bases, and 0 bases lay outside the gene matches. CDR3: CASSPGTSGTYNEQFF. The CDR3 nucleotides read TGTGCCAGCTCACCAGGGACTAGCGGGACCTACAATGAGCAGTTCTTC.

This clone showed up just once. The chain combines TRBV19 with TRBJ1-1; TRBD1 matches at 7 bases. There are 14 residues in the CDR3. CDR1 and CDR2 (germline): LNHDA, SQIVND (reference sequence). Unmatched junction bases numbered 9, after V lost 8 bases and J lost 3 bases. The CDR3 nucleotides are TGTGCCAGTGGGGCACAGGGGCAACACACTGAAGCTTTCTTT. Protein sequence: CASGAQGQHTEAFF.

The chain's CDR3 is CASSPFGTGYEQYF. CDR3 DNA sequence: TGTGCCAGTAGTCCCTTCGGGACAGGCTACGAGCAGTACTTC. This chain links TRBV19 with TRBJ2-7; 8 bases are shared with TRBD1. Looked up from germline, CDR1 is LNHDA and CDR2 is SQIVND (reference sequence). J gave up 3 bases and V 5 bases, and 6 bases lay outside the gene matches. This CDR3 region has 14 residues.

The V and J genes are TRBV4-1 and TRBJ2-3; D possibly corresponds to TRBD2 (5 bases). CDR1 MGHRA and CDR2 YSYEKL come from the germline V gene. The CDR3 length is 15 residues. The V end lost 1 base, the J end lost 3 bases, and 11 bases lay between the germline ends. The CDR3 spells CASSQGTGRTDTQYF. CDR3 in DNA: TGCGCCAGCAGCCAAGGAACGGGAAGGACAGATACGCAGTATTTT.

J is TRBJ2-2 and V is TRBV3-1 (or the pseudogene TRBV3-2); 9 nucleotides agree with TRBD2. Per germline, CDR1 LGHDT and CDR2 YNNKEL (reference sequence). The CDR3 length is 16 residues. The J segment lost 5 bases and the V segment lost 3 bases, leaving 7 bases of the junction unmatched. The CDR3 loop is CASSHSGRLRTGELFF. The CDR3 DNA sequence: TGTGCCAGCAGCCATAGCGGGAGATTAAGGACCGGGGAGCTGTTTTTT.

CDR3 sequence reads: CASSQGGSNQPQHF. The CDR3 nucleotides read TGTGCCAGCAGCCAGGGGGGTAGCAATCAGCCCCAGCATTTT. The J gene is TRBJ1-5, the V gene TRBV6-6; TRBD1 matches at 7 bases. Germline V gives CDR1 MNHNY, CDR2 SVGAGI (reference sequence). V dropped 6 bases and J dropped 0; count of bases not matched to a gene: 2. CDR3 size: 14 residues.

The chain joins TRBV3-1 (or the pseudogene TRBV3-2) to TRBJ2-1; D unresolved. Germline CDR1 LGHDT, CDR2 YNNKEL (reference sequence). CDR3 length: 17 amino acids. Trimming removed 0 bases from V and 8 bases from J, with 20 bases in between. The CDR3 sequence: CASSQDLVLMGQYEQFF. The CDR3 DNA reads TGTGCCAGCAGCCAAGATTTGGTTCTAATGGGCCAATATGAGCAGTTCTTC.

Regarding this clone: At the DNA level, this CDR3 is encoded by other sequences in the same sample as well. The rearrangement uses TRBV2 and TRBJ2-1; the D is unclear. Germline V gene lookup returns CDR1 SNHLY and CDR2 FYNNEI. V lost 6 bases and J lost 0, with 6 bases in between. The CDR3 consists of 13 residues. In DNA, the CDR3 is TGTGCCAGCAGCACAGCCTCCTACAATGAGCAGTTCTTC. Protein sequence: CASSTASYNEQFF. The variable domain in full, completed from reference TRBV2 and TRBJ2-1, reads EPEVTQTPSHQVTQMGQEVILRCVPISNHLYFYWYRQILGQKVEFLVSFYNNEISEKSEIFDDQFSVERPDGSNFTLKIRSTKLEDSAMYFCASSTASYNEQFFGPGTRLTVL.

With respect to this clone: This sample includes further DNA sequences coding for the same CDR3. The genes are TRBV12-5 and TRBJ2-3; D is unclear. Trimming removed 5 bases at V and 3 bases at J, with 12 bases between. Germline V lookup: CDR1 LGHNT, CDR2 FRNRAP. CDR3 size: 14 residues. CDR3 sequence: CASGLPPGTDTQYF. CDR3 DNA sequence: TGTGCTAGTGGTCTTCCCCCGGGTACAGATACGCAGTATTTT.

This clone is a singleton in its sample. This sequence joins TRBV24-1 and TRBJ2-5; D is possibly TRBD2 (5 bases). Deletions cut 3 bases from V and 1 base from J, with 20 bases between. This CDR3 contains 18 residues. Germline loops: CDR1 KGHDR, CDR2 SFDVKD. The CDR3 protein is CATSDLHALASSQETQYF. The CDR3 bases are TGTGCCACCAGTGATCTCCACGCTTTAGCGTCTTCCCAAGAGACCCAGTACTTC.

The chain uses TRBV19 and TRBJ1-1; the D gene is possibly TRBD1 (6 bases). V gave up 10 bases and J gave up 1 base, with 10 bases separating them. The CDR3 has 12 residues. The germline CDR1 and CDR2 sequences are LNHDA and SQIVND (reference sequence). The CDR3 nucleotides read TGTGCCACCAAGACAGGGAACACTGAAGCTTTCTTT. Translation gives CATKTGNTEAFF.

This chain links TRBV7-8 with TRBJ2-7; 7 bases are a match to TRBD2. V shed 3 bases, J shed 0 bases, and the junction held 2 bases outside the gene matches. Germline V gives CDR1 SGHVS, CDR2 FQNEAQ. The CDR3 loop spans 14 amino acids. Here the CDR3 reads CASSFRTSSYEQYF. The CDR3 DNA follows: TGTGCCAGCAGCTTCCGGACTAGCTCCTACGAGCAGTACTTC. Full variable domain (remainder filled in from reference TRBV7-8 and TRBJ2-7): GAGVSQSPRYKVAKRGQDVALRCDPISGHVSLFWYQQALGQGPEFLTYFQNEAQLDKSGLPSDRFFAERPEGSVSTLKIQRTQQEDSAVYLCASSFRTSSYEQYFGPGTRLTVT.

The DNA of the CDR3 is TGTGCCAGCAGCTTAAGGACTAGCTTCAATGAGCAGTTCTTC. Amino acids: CASSLRTSFNEQFF. V usage is TRBV7-2 and J usage is TRBJ2-1; 8 positions agree with TRBD2. V lost 2 bases to trimming and J lost 6 bases; unmatched junction nucleotides: 3. This CDR3 is built from 14 residues. Germline-derived CDR1 and CDR2 are SGHTA and FQGNSA.

The V gene is TRBV4-3, the J gene TRBJ2-2, with D unclear. Germline CDR1 LGHNA, CDR2 YSLEER. The CDR3 is 17 amino acids. V was clipped by 0 bases and J by 0 bases, with 11 bases between them. In nucleotides, the CDR3 is TGCGCCAGCAGCCAAGATCACGGGTCCGCGAACACCGGGGAGCTGTTTTTT. Protein product: CASSQDHGSANTGELFF.